The 23 T cell receptor beta chains in this list originate from one sample, sequenced in a study of OX40 agonist ivuxolimab in advanced cancers. The repertoire was sequenced with immunoSEQ multiplex PCR; TCRdb's copy has only in-frame clones and lacks some. The profile shows 95,000 to 150,000 clones, around 95% of them singletons. The sample here was CD4+ or CD8+ T cells sorted from blood, taken in a trial of the OX40 agonist ivuxolimab. The receptors shown here come from an adult with an advanced solid tumor such as melanoma, head and neck, liver or kidney cancer.

The rearrangement links TRBV14 to TRBJ1-2, with a tentative D call TRBD1 (6 bases). Germline assignment: CDR1 SGHDN and CDR2 FVKESK. Trimming removed 0 bases at V and 4 bases at J, with 12 bases between. This CDR3 is 15 amino acids long. The CDR3 reads CASSQDRGQGYGYTF. In nucleotides, the CDR3 is TGTGCCAGCAGCCAAGACAGGGGCCAGGGCTATGGCTACACCTTC.

On this clone: At one end the junction does not follow the germline gene, possibly because of a read error. At the DNA level, this CDR3 is encoded by other sequences in the same sample as well. The chain recombines TRBV5-1 with TRBJ1-1, with 10 bases matching TRBD1. Germline V gives CDR1 SGHRS, CDR2 YFSETQ. The CDR3 spans 15 residues. The CDR3, as DNA: TGCGCCAGCAGCTTGGTGGGGACAGGGGACACCGAAGCTTTCTTT. Translating it yields CASSLVGTGDTEAFF.

The gene calls are TRBV5-1 and TRBJ2-1; 10 bases line up with TRBD2. The CDR3 contains 15 residues. V shed 1 base, J shed 6 bases, and the junction held 4 bases outside the gene matches. Germline lookup yields CDR1 SGHRS and CDR2 YFSETQ. Here the CDR3 reads CASSLFSGGSNEQFF. For the CDR3, the DNA is TGCGCCAGCAGCTTGTTTAGCGGGGGGTCCAATGAGCAGTTCTTC. The full variable domain, in which reference TRBV5-1 and TRBJ2-1 provide the parts outside the CDR3, is KAGVTQTPRYLIKTRGQQVTLSCSPISGHRSVSWYQQTPGQGLQFLFEYFSETQRNKGNFPGRFSGRQFSNSRSEMNVSTLELGDSALYLCASSLFSGGSNEQFFGPGTRLTVL.

The chain uses TRBV5-1 and TRBJ1-6; TRBD1 agrees at 7 bases. The V gene end was trimmed by 0 bases and the J gene end by 10 bases; junction bases not matched to a gene: 4. The CDR3 is 14 residues long. Per germline, CDR1 SGHRS and CDR2 YFSETQ. CDR3 nucleotide sequence: TGCGCCAGCAGCTTGGGTCGACAGGGATCACCCCTCCACTTT. Its translation is CASSLGRQGSPLHF.

This sequence joins TRBV19 and TRBJ2-5; D may match TRBD1 or TRBD2 (5 bases each). Trimming left V 8 bases short and J 5 bases short, with 12 bases between. The CDR3 spans 12 residues. In germline, CDR1 is LNHDA, CDR2 SQIVND (reference sequence). The DNA for the CDR3 is TGTGCCAGTGGGGCCAGGGAGGAGACCCAGTACTTC. Translation: CASGAREETQYF.

The chain employs TRBV28 and TRBJ1-4, with D possibly TRBD1 on 5 matching bases. Germline assignment: CDR1 MDHEN and CDR2 SYDVKM. CDR3 size: 14 residues. With 7 bases removed from V and 3 bases from J, the gap between germline ends came to 12 bases. CDR3 region: CASNGGRSNEKLFF. DNA of the CDR3: TGTGCCAGCAACGGGGGACGGTCTAATGAAAAACTGTTTTTT.

The V call is TRBV10-3, the J call TRBJ2-7, with 9 bases aligning to TRBD1. The CDR3 is made up of 14 amino acids. With V trimmed by 8 bases and J by 1 base, 6 bases remained unmatched. Germline lookup yields CDR1 ENHRY and CDR2 SYGVKD. The CDR3 sequence: CAIGETGGSYEQYF. The CDR3 bases are TGTGCCATCGGAGAGACAGGGGGATCCTACGAGCAGTACTTC.

This clone has only a few counts. The V and J genes are TRBV6-1 and TRBJ1-2; D is unresolved. This CDR3 contains 14 residues. V dropped 4 bases and J dropped 0 bases, with 9 bases sitting between them. The germline V gene has CDR1 MNHNS and CDR2 SASEGT. CDR3 DNA: TGTGCCAGCAGTGTTGACACGGCTAACTATGGCTACACCTTC. Translation gives CASSVDTANYGYTF.

This chain links TRBV2 with TRBJ2-7; 7 bases agree with TRBD2. Germline V gene lookup returns CDR1 SNHLY and CDR2 FYNNEI. The length of the CDR3 is 14 residues. After removal of 2 bases from V and 1 base from J, the junction contained 2 bases not matched to a gene. CDR3 in amino acids: CASSETSASYEQYF. The CDR3 DNA reads as TGTGCCAGCAGTGAAACTAGCGCATCCTACGAGCAGTACTTC.

Only one count was recorded for this clone. The rearrangement joins TRBV19 to TRBJ2-1, with D hard to call. Germline values: CDR1 LNHDA, CDR2 SQIVND (reference sequence). The ends were cut back, 3 bases at V and 7 bases at J, with 7 bases in the middle. The length of the CDR3 is 12 residues. The CDR3 bases are TGTGCCAGTAGTATGCTTGCGAATGAGCAGTTCTTC. Protein sequence: CASSMLANEQFF. Full variable domain (missing parts from reference TRBV19 and TRBJ2-1): DGGITQSPKYLFRKEGQNVTLSCEQNLNHDAMYWYRQDPGQGLRLIYYSQIVNDFQKGDIAEGYSVSREKKESFPLTVTSAQKNPTAFYLCASSMLANEQFFGPGTRLTVL.

About this clone itself: Other DNA sequences of this sample code for an identical CDR3. The genes are TRBV15 and TRBJ2-1; weak D call: TRBD2 (6 bases). Germline values: CDR1 LNHNV, CDR2 YYDKDF (reference sequence). The CDR3 is 13 residues long. Between the trimmed V and J ends, which lost 5 bases and 6 bases, there was a span of 11 bases. The CDR3 loop is CATSRGLGNEQFF. In DNA form, the CDR3 reads TGTGCCACCAGCCGGGGGTTAGGCAATGAGCAGTTCTTC.

V gene TRBV7-3 combines with J gene TRBJ2-2; a weak D match, TRBD1 (6 bases). Between the trimmed V and J ends, which lost 5 bases and 7 bases, there was a span of 17 bases. CDR1 and CDR2 from the germline V gene are SGHTA and FQGTGA. The CDR3 spans 15 residues. CDR3 loop: CASSPWPGAGGELFF. The CDR3 DNA sequence: TGTGCCAGCAGCCCATGGCCAGGGGCTGGCGGGGAGCTGTTTTTT.

V and J are TRBV19 and TRBJ1-1, with D unclear. Germline V CDR1 and CDR2: LNHDA, SQIVND (reference sequence). V was trimmed by 1 base and J by 0 bases, leaving 12 bases between them. This CDR3 region has 16 residues. CDR3 protein: CASSIGQYPLNTEAFF. The CDR3 DNA follows: TGTGCCAGTAGTATAGGCCAGTATCCCCTGAACACTGAAGCTTTCTTT.

The rearrangement links TRBV20-1 to TRBJ2-7; D uncertain. V shed 5 bases and J shed 3 bases, with 5 bases lying between them. The CDR3 spans 10 residues. The germline V gene encodes CDR1 DFQATT and CDR2 SNEGSKA (reference sequence). The DNA of the CDR3 is TGCAGTGCTTTGGTCTACGAGCAGTACTTC. This gives the protein CSALVYEQYF.

The chain carries TRBV19 and TRBJ2-3, with TRBD2 matching 9 bases. The CDR3 runs to 15 residues. The germline gives CDR1 LNHDA, CDR2 SQIVND (reference sequence). V lost 4 bases and J lost 1; bases outside the gene matches: 3. The CDR3 region has the DNA TGTGCCAGTAGTAGGATAGCGGGGGGCACAGATACGCAGTATTTT. Residues: CASSRIAGGTDTQYF.

J is TRBJ1-1 and V is TRBV7-9, with TRBD1 matching 7 bases. This CDR3 spans 13 amino acids. Losses at the gene ends were 5 bases for V and 4 bases for J; bases not matched to a gene: 4. Germline V gene data show CDR1 as SEHNR and CDR2 as FQNEAQ (reference sequence). The CDR3 loop is CASSVQGITEAFF. The CDR3 nucleotides read TGTGCCAGCAGCGTACAGGGGATCACTGAAGCTTTCTTT.

The chain combines TRBV7-9 with TRBJ1-5; 7 nucleotides line up with TRBD1. This CDR3 is 16 amino acids long. Germline CDR1 SEHNR, CDR2 FQNEAQ (reference sequence). V lost 4 bases, J lost 2 bases, and 8 bases stayed unmatched. This CDR3 is CASSSPGGTGNQPQHF. The CDR3, as DNA: TGTGCCAGCAGCTCGCCAGGGGGTACCGGCAATCAGCCCCAGCATTTT.

This clone was counted a single time. The chain joins TRBV6-6 to TRBJ2-5, with no clear D. The CDR3 has 13 residues. Germline CDR1 is MNHNY and CDR2 is SVGAGI (reference sequence). V was clipped by 7 bases and J by 5 bases, with 14 bases between them. DNA for the CDR3: TGTGCCAGCAACCAGGCGGCGGAGGAGACCCAGTACTTC. This encodes CASNQAAEETQYF.

The chain carries TRBV2 and TRBJ2-7; D call uncertain. The CDR3 is made up of 12 amino acids. Trimming removed 6 bases at V and 6 bases at J, with 12 bases between. Germline V gene data show CDR1 as SNHLY and CDR2 as FYNNEI. CDR3 residues: CASRGTLGEQYF. CDR3 nucleotide sequence: TGTGCCAGCAGGGGAACCCTGGGCGAGCAGTACTTC.

J is TRBJ2-1 and V is TRBV7-2; 9 bases fit TRBD1. Germline loops: CDR1 SGHTA, CDR2 FQGNSA. Losses at the gene ends were 6 bases for V and 7 bases for J; bases not matched to a gene: 13. The length of the CDR3 is 16 residues. CDR3 DNA sequence: TGTGCCAGCAGTTATCGCTGGGACAGGGTATGGAATGAGCAGTTCTTC. Translating it yields CASSYRWDRVWNEQFF.

V gene TRBV27 combines with J gene TRBJ1-4; D remains unclear. V gave up 4 bases and J gave up 0 bases, with 12 bases separating them. Looked up from germline, CDR1 is MNHEY and CDR2 is SMNVEV (reference sequence). This CDR3 comprises 16 residues. The CDR3 bases are TGTGCCAGCAGTTCGTCGGGAGCCACAACTAATGAAAAACTGTTTTTT. It specifies CASSSSGATTNEKLFF.

This chain connects TRBV4-1 to TRBJ2-5, with 16 bases lining up with TRBD2. CDR3 length: 17 amino acids. Germline values: CDR1 MGHRA, CDR2 YSYEKL. V shed 1 base and J 5 bases; nucleotides not matched to a gene: 4. The CDR3 sequence: CASSQVGTSGGAETQYF. CDR3 sequence (DNA): TGCGCCAGCAGCCAAGTAGGGACTAGCGGGGGGGCTGAGACCCAGTACTTC.

As DNA, the CDR3 is TGCGCCAGCAGCTTAGACGGACCTAATTCACCCCTCCACTTT. Its translation: CASSLDGPNSPLHF. The V and J genes are TRBV5-1 and TRBJ1-6; D is uncertain. Trimming took 2 bases from V and 6 from J, leaving 9 bases between them. Germline CDR1 and CDR2: SGHRS and YFSETQ. CDR3 length equals 14 residues.